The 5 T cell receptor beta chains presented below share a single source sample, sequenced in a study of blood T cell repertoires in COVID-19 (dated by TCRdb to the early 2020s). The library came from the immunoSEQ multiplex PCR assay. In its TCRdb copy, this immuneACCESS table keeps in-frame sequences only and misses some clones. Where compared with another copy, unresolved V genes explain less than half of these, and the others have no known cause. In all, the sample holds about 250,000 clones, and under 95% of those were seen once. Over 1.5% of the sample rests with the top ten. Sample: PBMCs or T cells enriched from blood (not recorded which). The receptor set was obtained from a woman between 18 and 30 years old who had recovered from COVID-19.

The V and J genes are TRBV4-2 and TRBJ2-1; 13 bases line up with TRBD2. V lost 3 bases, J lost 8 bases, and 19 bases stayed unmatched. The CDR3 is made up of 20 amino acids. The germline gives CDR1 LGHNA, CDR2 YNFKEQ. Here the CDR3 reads CASSHSPGLAGLGTSDEQFF. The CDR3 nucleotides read TGTGCCAGCAGCCATTCGCCGGGACTAGCGGGATTAGGAACCTCGGATGAGCAGTTCTTC.

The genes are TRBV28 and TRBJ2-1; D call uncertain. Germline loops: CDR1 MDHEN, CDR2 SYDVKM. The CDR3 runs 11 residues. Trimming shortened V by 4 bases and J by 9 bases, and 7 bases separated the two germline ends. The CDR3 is CASSYGIEQFF. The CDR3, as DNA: TGTGCCAGCAGTTACGGTATTGAGCAGTTCTTC.

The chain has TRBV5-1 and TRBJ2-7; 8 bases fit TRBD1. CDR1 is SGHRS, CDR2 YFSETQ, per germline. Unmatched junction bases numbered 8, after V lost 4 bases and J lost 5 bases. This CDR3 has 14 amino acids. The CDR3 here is CASSRQGSIDEQYF. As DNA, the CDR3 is TGCGCCAGCAGCCGACAGGGGTCAATCGACGAGCAGTACTTC. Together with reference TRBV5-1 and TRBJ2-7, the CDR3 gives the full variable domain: KAGVTQTPRYLIKTRGQQVTLSCSPISGHRSVSWYQQTPGQGLQFLFEYFSETQRNKGNFPGRFSGRQFSNSRSEMNVSTLELGDSALYLCASSRQGSIDEQYFGPGTRLTVT.

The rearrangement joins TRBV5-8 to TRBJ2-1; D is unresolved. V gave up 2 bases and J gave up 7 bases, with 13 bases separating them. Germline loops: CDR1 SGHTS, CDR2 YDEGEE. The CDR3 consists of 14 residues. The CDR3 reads CASSFLVLGNEQFF. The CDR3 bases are TGTGCCAGCAGCTTCTTGGTTCTCGGTAATGAGCAGTTCTTC.

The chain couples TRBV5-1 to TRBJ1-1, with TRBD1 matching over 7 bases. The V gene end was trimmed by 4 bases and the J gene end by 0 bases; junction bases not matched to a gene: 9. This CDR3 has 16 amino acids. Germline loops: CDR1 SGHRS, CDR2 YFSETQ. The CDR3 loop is CASSPNTGTVNTEAFF. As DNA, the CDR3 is TGCGCCAGCAGCCCAAACACCGGGACAGTGAACACTGAAGCTTTCTTT.